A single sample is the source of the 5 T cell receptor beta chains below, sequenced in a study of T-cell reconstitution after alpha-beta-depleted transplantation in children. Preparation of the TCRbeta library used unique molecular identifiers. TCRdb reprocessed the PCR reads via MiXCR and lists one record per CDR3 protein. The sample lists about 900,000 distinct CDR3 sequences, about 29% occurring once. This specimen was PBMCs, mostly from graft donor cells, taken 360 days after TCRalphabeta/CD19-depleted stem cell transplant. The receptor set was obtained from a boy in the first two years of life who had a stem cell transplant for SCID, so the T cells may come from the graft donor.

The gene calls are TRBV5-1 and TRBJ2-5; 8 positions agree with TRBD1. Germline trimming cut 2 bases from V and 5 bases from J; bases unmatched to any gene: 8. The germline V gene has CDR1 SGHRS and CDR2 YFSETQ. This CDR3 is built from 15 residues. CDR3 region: CASSFSRGRVETQYF. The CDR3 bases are TGCGCCAGCAGCTTTTCCAGGGGGCGGGTCGAGACCCAGTACTTC.

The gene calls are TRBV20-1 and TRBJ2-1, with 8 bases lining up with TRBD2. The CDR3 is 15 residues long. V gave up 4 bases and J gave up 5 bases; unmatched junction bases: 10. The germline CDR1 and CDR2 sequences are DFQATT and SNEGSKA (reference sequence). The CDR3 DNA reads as TGCAGTGCTACCTCATGGGGGACTAGGAACAATGAGCAGTTCTTC. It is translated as CSATSWGTRNNEQFF.

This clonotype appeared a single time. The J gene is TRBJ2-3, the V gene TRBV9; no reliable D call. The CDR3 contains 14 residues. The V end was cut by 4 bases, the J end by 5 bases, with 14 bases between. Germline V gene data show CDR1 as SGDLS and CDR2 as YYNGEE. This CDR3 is CASSPPGPVDTQYF. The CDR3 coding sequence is TGTGCCAGCAGCCCCCCCGGGCCGGTAGATACGCAGTATTTT.

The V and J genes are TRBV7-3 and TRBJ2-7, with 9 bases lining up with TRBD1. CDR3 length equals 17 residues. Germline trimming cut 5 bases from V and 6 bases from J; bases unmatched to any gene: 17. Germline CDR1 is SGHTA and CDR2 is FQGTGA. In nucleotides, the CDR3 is TGTGCCAGCAGCCCCTGGGATCTGAGGGACAGGGATGTCGAGCAGTACTTC. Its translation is CASSPWDLRDRDVEQYF.

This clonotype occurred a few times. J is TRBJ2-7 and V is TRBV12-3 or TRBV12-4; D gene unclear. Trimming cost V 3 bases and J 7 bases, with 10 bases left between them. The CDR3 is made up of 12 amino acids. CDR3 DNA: TGTGCCAGCAGTTTTCCGAAGGGTGAGCAGTACTTC. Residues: CASSFPKGEQYF.